This is a list of T cell receptor beta chains from one sample in a study of CD8 T cells in Susac syndrome. Each CDR3 protein is one row after TCRdb ran MiXCR on the immunoSEQ multiplex PCR reads. The data contain more than 65,000 distinct CDR3 sequences, 95% of them seen just once; the ten biggest clones take up about 0.26%. Sequenced: CD8+ T cells from PBMCs. The receptor set was obtained from a human donor in good health. Both conserved end residues are part of each CDR3.

>TRBV7-9
CASSSRDTQYF
>TRBV2
CASSEGTPTGELFF
>TRBV2
CASSDPSAQAGTEAFF
>TRBV3-1
CASSQESGLDETQYF
>TRBV10-3
CAISDGGSSGNTIYF
>TRBV15
CATEGVGVKLFF
>TRBV11-1
CASSLAAGDGYTF
>TRBV6-2/TRBV6-3
CASSPAGLYEQYF
>TRBV30
CAWSVVTSGANVLTF
>TRBV12-3/TRBV12-4
CASNFGTLGGTEQFF
>TRBV30
CAWNGYDAEAFF
>TRBV27
CASSLGLNLLTDTQYF
>TRBV7-9
CASSSPITMAKNIQYF
>TRBV4-2
CASSQESSGLNTGELFF
>TRBV5-1
CASSWGKVNTEAFF
>TRBV5-6
CASSLAHATEAFF
>TRBV28
CASSSLTDTQYF
>TRBV4-1
CASSLQISQGRTEAFF
>TRBV4-3
CASSQDWRAPSSTDTQYF
>TRBV4-2
CASSQDWAGAYEQYF
>TRBV12-3/TRBV12-4
CASSYGALRSYGYTF
>TRBV5-6
CASSSGTGSEAFF
>TRBV12-3/TRBV12-4
CASSLQGTGEVQPQHF
>TRBV4-1
CASSLTPESQETQYF
>TRBV6-4
CASSDSAGYPGELFF
>TRBV27
CASSLADSYNEQFF
>TRBV27
CASSPSGGPINYGYTF
>TRBV7-9
CASSSRDRDEQYF
>TRBV19
CASSKTGLGQPQHF
>TRBV6-4
CASTLGIGTFEAFF
>TRBV13
CASSQRLLDRGQLAFF
>TRBV28
CASSFRLGETNTEAFF
>TRBV25-1
CASHFGGVNSLHF
>TRBV15
CATSRDRGENQPQHF
>TRBV7-9
CASSLAGFPGEQYF
>TRBV6-4
CASSDSSGGATDTQYF
>TRBV12-3/TRBV12-4
CASSSPPDDRDRRGDTQYF
>TRBV7-9
CASSSDVVEAFF
>TRBV7-9
CASSYPTSGVTDTQYF
>TRBV7-8
CASSLETSHEQFF
>TRBV7-9
CASSFPIGGSYNEQFF
>TRBV29-1
CSVGRQGPYEQYF
>TRBV29-1
CSVEVPDRAQFF